This is a list of T cell receptor beta chains from one sample in a study of blood T cell repertoires in COVID-19. Using immunoSEQ multiplex PCR, the repertoire was profiled, and TCRdb retains in-frame clones only, with some absent. In the table there are 99,000 or so clones, around 83% of which are singletons. Sequenced sample: peripheral blood. The receptors were sampled from a woman of 80 years or more with active or convalescent COVID-19. The CDR3 runs from the conserved cysteine through the conserved F or W. Each record gives: J gene, clone size, D gene, V gene, CDR3 protein, CDR3 DNA. A D gene is named only where the DNA matches it firmly. Only some rows state a clone size, as once, few, many or a class for expanded clones.

j_call: TRBJ2-3
clone_size: NA
d_call: NA
v_call: TRBV19
cdr3_aa: CASSPPPSRPTDTQYF
cdr3_nt: TGTGCCAGTAGTCCGCCCCCCTCGCGGCCCACAGATACGCAGTATTTT

j_call: TRBJ2-1
clone_size: NA
d_call: TRBD2
v_call: TRBV11-2
cdr3_aa: CASSLEGRGAYNEQFF
cdr3_nt: TGTGCCAGCAGCTTAGAAGGACGGGGGGCCTACAATGAGCAGTTCTTC

j_call: TRBJ1-1
clone_size: NA
d_call: NA
v_call: TRBV10-3
cdr3_aa: CAISENGVTEAFF
cdr3_nt: TGTGCCATCAGTGAGAACGGGGTCACTGAAGCTTTCTTT

j_call: TRBJ1-1
clone_size: few
d_call: NA
v_call: TRBV28
cdr3_aa: CASKRAVRNTEAFF
cdr3_nt: TGTGCCAGCAAGAGGGCTGTGAGGAACACTGAAGCTTTCTTT

j_call: TRBJ1-5
clone_size: NA
d_call: TRBD1
v_call: TRBV11-2
cdr3_aa: CASSLGGQGGRPQHF
cdr3_nt: TGTGCCAGCAGCTTAGGTGGACAGGGGGGGAGGCCCCAGCATTTT

j_call: TRBJ1-2
clone_size: NA
d_call: TRBD1
v_call: TRBV27
cdr3_aa: CASSSDRGRVYGYTF
cdr3_nt: TGTGCCAGCAGTTCTGACAGGGGGCGCGTCTATGGCTACACCTTC

j_call: TRBJ1-2
clone_size: NA
d_call: NA
v_call: TRBV27
cdr3_aa: CASSGSGGGYTF
cdr3_nt: TGTGCCAGCAGCGGGTCTGGAGGTGGCTACACCTTC

j_call: TRBJ2-5
clone_size: once
d_call: NA
v_call: TRBV24-1
cdr3_aa: CATSDPDTYQETQYF
cdr3_nt: TGTGCCACCAGTGATCCTGACACATACCAAGAGACCCAGTACTTC

j_call: TRBJ2-3
clone_size: NA
d_call: TRBD2
v_call: TRBV7-2
cdr3_aa: CASRYALAEPTDTQYF
cdr3_nt: TGTGCCAGCAGATACGCCCTAGCGGAACCAACAGATACGCAGTATTTT

j_call: TRBJ2-1
clone_size: NA
d_call: TRBD2
v_call: TRBV3-1/TRBV3-2
cdr3_aa: CASSRLPETSGDNEQFF
cdr3_nt: TGTGCCAGCAGCCGCCTCCCGGAGACTAGCGGTGACAATGAGCAGTTCTTC

j_call: TRBJ1-5
clone_size: once
d_call: NA
v_call: TRBV29-1
cdr3_aa: CSVRGSNQPQHF
cdr3_nt: TGCAGCGTTAGAGGCAGCAATCAGCCCCAGCATTTT

j_call: TRBJ2-5
clone_size: NA
d_call: NA
v_call: TRBV15
cdr3_aa: CATSRDLLVQETQYF
cdr3_nt: TGTGCCACCAGCAGAGATCTACTGGTCCAAGAGACCCAGTACTTC

j_call: TRBJ1-1
clone_size: NA
d_call: NA
v_call: TRBV7-2
cdr3_aa: CASSLRQINTEAFF
cdr3_nt: TGTGCCAGCAGCTTAAGACAGATAAACACTGAAGCTTTCTTT

j_call: TRBJ1-1
clone_size: NA
d_call: NA
v_call: TRBV7-2
cdr3_aa: CASSTWRGHIEAFF
cdr3_nt: TGTGCCAGCAGCACCTGGAGAGGGCATATTGAAGCTTTCTTT

j_call: TRBJ1-5
clone_size: NA
d_call: TRBD1
v_call: TRBV30
cdr3_aa: CAWSGTGQANQPQHF
cdr3_nt: TGTGCCTGGAGTGGGACAGGCCAAGCCAATCAGCCCCAGCATTTT

j_call: TRBJ2-1
clone_size: NA
d_call: TRBD2
v_call: TRBV20-1
cdr3_aa: CSASPAGGQAGEQFF
cdr3_nt: TGCAGTGCTAGTCCAGCGGGAGGGCAAGCCGGTGAGCAGTTCTTC

j_call: TRBJ1-4
clone_size: once
d_call: TRBD1
v_call: TRBV3-1/TRBV3-2
cdr3_aa: CASIERPGQGNEKLFF
cdr3_nt: TGTGCCAGCATCGAACGTCCGGGACAGGGAAATGAAAAACTGTTTTTT

j_call: TRBJ1-2
clone_size: NA
d_call: NA
v_call: TRBV5-1
cdr3_aa: CASSLDGGAAGYTF
cdr3_nt: TGCGCCAGCAGCTTGGACGGCGGAGCGGCTGGCTACACCTTC

j_call: TRBJ1-1
clone_size: NA
d_call: NA
v_call: TRBV27
cdr3_aa: CASSPQGTTEAFF
cdr3_nt: TGTGCCAGCAGTCCACAGGGTACCACTGAAGCTTTCTTT

j_call: TRBJ2-3
clone_size: once
d_call: TRBD1
v_call: TRBV9
cdr3_aa: CASSFRQGSVTDTQYF
cdr3_nt: TGTGCCAGCAGCTTTCGACAGGGATCGGTCACAGATACGCAGTATTTT

j_call: TRBJ1-1
clone_size: NA
d_call: NA
v_call: TRBV5-6
cdr3_aa: CASSLWPNTEAFF
cdr3_nt: TGTGCCAGCAGCTTGTGGCCGAACACTGAAGCTTTCTTT

j_call: TRBJ1-5
clone_size: NA
d_call: NA
v_call: TRBV20-1
cdr3_aa: CSASLGVGSNQPQHF
cdr3_nt: TGCAGTGCTAGTCTAGGGGTGGGGAGCAATCAGCCCCAGCATTTT

j_call: TRBJ1-5
clone_size: NA
d_call: TRBD1
v_call: TRBV19
cdr3_aa: CASSIRDSLNQPQHF
cdr3_nt: TGTGCCAGTAGTATCCGGGACAGTTTAAATCAGCCCCAGCATTTT

j_call: TRBJ2-1
clone_size: NA
d_call: NA
v_call: TRBV5-1
cdr3_aa: CASSLGQNYNEQFF
cdr3_nt: TGCGCCAGCAGCTTGGGACAGAATTACAATGAGCAGTTCTTC

j_call: TRBJ2-5
clone_size: NA
d_call: NA
v_call: TRBV12-3/TRBV12-4
cdr3_aa: CASSLGDWETQYF
cdr3_nt: TGTGCCAGCAGTTTAGGGGACTGGGAGACCCAGTACTTC

j_call: TRBJ1-4
clone_size: NA
d_call: TRBD1
v_call: TRBV27
cdr3_aa: CASTFRKPGQGNEKLFF
cdr3_nt: TGTGCCAGCACCTTTAGAAAGCCGGGACAGGGTAATGAAAAACTGTTTTTT

j_call: TRBJ2-7
clone_size: once
d_call: TRBD1
v_call: TRBV5-1
cdr3_aa: CASREQGGTYEQYF
cdr3_nt: TGCGCCAGCAGGGAACAGGGGGGAACCTACGAGCAGTACTTC

j_call: TRBJ2-5
clone_size: NA
d_call: TRBD2
v_call: TRBV28
cdr3_aa: CASSRPGLAEETQYF
cdr3_nt: TGTGCCAGCAGTCGCCCAGGACTAGCGGAAGAGACCCAGTACTTC

j_call: TRBJ1-2
clone_size: few
d_call: TRBD1
v_call: TRBV27
cdr3_aa: CASRQTGGAGYGYTF
cdr3_nt: TGTGCCAGCAGACAAACAGGGGGCGCCGGCTATGGCTACACCTTC